This T cell receptor (beta chain) stems from a study of blood T cell repertoires in COVID-19. Study as a whole: Sites across the United States, Italy and Spain contributed samples from acute and convalescent COVID-19. In each case, the material was cDNA or gDNA derived from T cells, B-cell-depleted T cells, or PBMCs.

Generated by immunoSEQ multiplex PCR, the TCRdb table keeps only in-frame clones and is missing some. The data contain around 290,000 clones, about nine tenths of them singletons. Everyone who took part was 18 to 89 years old, and they came from 24 US areas. Trimming took off 3 bases at V and 0 bases at J, with 15 bases between the two ends. Germline V gene lookup returns CDR1 DFQATT and CDR2 SNEGSKA (reference sequence). This CDR3 comprises 16 residues. Sample: PBMCs or T cells enriched from blood (not recorded which). The rearrangement links TRBV20-1 to TRBJ2-1; D might be TRBD2 (6 bases). The TCR originated in a woman in her thirties who had recovered from COVID-19. This CDR3 reads CSASPARDSSYNEQFF. The CDR3 nucleotides read TGCAGTGCTAGTCCGGCGCGGGATAGCTCCTACAATGAGCAGTTCTTC.